Shown below are 32 T cell receptor beta chains from a single sample sequenced in a study of blood T cell repertoires in COVID-19. Assay: immunoSEQ multiplex PCR; the TCRdb copy retains only in-frame clones and omits some. The sample has fewer than 350,000 clones; approximately 92% are singletons. Input material: peripheral blood. These receptors all stem from a woman aged 25 to 45 with COVID-19, enrolled during active disease.

V is TRBV5-1 and J is TRBJ2-1; TRBD2 aligns across 9 bases. V gave up 4 bases and J gave up 7 bases; unmatched junction bases: 9. In germline, CDR1 is SGHRS, CDR2 YFSETQ. The CDR3 has 15 amino acids. CDR3 sequence (DNA): TGCGCCAGCAGCCCCTTAGCGGGAGAAGGGAATGAGCAGTTCTTC. This sequence encodes CASSPLAGEGNEQFF.

This rearrangement joins TRBV29-1 to TRBJ2-1; tentative D call: TRBD2 (6 bases). With 4 bases removed from V and 2 bases from J, the gap between germline ends came to 12 bases. Per the germline V gene, CDR1 is SQVTM and CDR2 is ANQGSEA. CDR3 length: 14 amino acids. This chain's CDR3 is CSVVGRDTYNEQFF. The CDR3, as DNA: TGCAGCGTTGTAGGGCGGGATACCTACAATGAGCAGTTCTTC.

The gene calls are TRBV29-1 and TRBJ2-2, with TRBD1 as a possible D gene (5 bases). The CDR3 spans 14 residues. The V and J ends lost 4 bases and 4 bases respectively, with 13 bases between them. Looked up from germline, CDR1 is SQVTM and CDR2 is ANQGSEA. The chain's CDR3 is CSVGARVGTGELFF. CDR3 sequence (DNA): TGCAGCGTTGGGGCCAGGGTGGGCACCGGGGAGCTGTTTTTT.

V and J are TRBV19 and TRBJ1-6; no firm D call. The CDR3 contains 15 residues. V shed 10 bases and J shed 7 bases, with 20 bases lying between them. The germline V gene has CDR1 LNHDA and CDR2 SQIVND (reference sequence). The CDR3, as DNA: TGTGCCACAACCCCATCGCGGCTGAGAAATTCACCCCTCCACTTT. This sequence encodes CATTPSRLRNSPLHF. Drawing the rest from reference TRBV19 and TRBJ1-6, the complete variable domain is DGGITQSPKYLFRKEGQNVTLSCEQNLNHDAMYWYRQDPGQGLRLIYYSQIVNDFQKGDIAEGYSVSREKKESFPLTVTSAQKNPTAFYLCATTPSRLRNSPLHFGNGTRLTVT.

CDR3 sequence: CASSAGRLAGSNEQFF. The CDR3 DNA follows: TGTGCCAGCAGCGCCGGGCGACTAGCGGGCAGCAATGAGCAGTTCTTC. The genes are TRBV9 and TRBJ2-1; 10 bases line up with TRBD2. This CDR3 contains 16 residues. J gave up 6 bases and V 3 bases, and 9 bases lay outside the gene matches. Germline V lookup: CDR1 SGDLS, CDR2 YYNGEE.

This chain connects TRBV7-2 to TRBJ1-1; D is uncertain. The length of the CDR3 is 14 residues. Trimming stripped 5 bases from V and 2 bases from J, with 12 bases between. Germline V lookup: CDR1 SGHTA, CDR2 FQGNSA. The CDR3 DNA follows: TGTGCCAGCAGCCAATTCGGGGTAAACACTGAAGCTTTCTTT. Its translation is CASSQFGVNTEAFF.

The CDR3: CASSIDLAGGRYEQYF. Here the CDR3 DNA reads TGTGCCAGTAGTATCGACTTAGCGGGAGGTCGATACGAGCAGTACTTC. This sequence joins TRBV19 and TRBJ2-7; 10 nucleotides match TRBD2. The CDR3 covers 16 residues. Germline trimming cut 3 bases from V and 4 bases from J; bases unmatched to any gene: 9. Germline V gives CDR1 LNHDA, CDR2 SQIVND (reference sequence).

This clone was detected once. The chain combines TRBV11-2 with TRBJ2-2; TRBD2 agrees at 11 bases. The CDR3 totals 16 residues. Trimming took 6 bases from V and 6 from J; bases not matched to a gene: 9. Germline CDR1 SGHAT, CDR2 FQNNGV. CDR3 sequence reads: CASRAIAGGPAGELFF. CDR3 in DNA: TGTGCCAGCAGAGCGATAGCGGGAGGGCCGGCCGGGGAGCTGTTTTTT.

In the case of this clone: Other nucleotide sequences in the sample specify the same CDR3. This rearrangement joins TRBV6-5 to TRBJ1-5; the match to TRBD1 covers 9 bases. After removal of 2 bases from V and 2 bases from J, the junction contained 1 base not matched to a gene. The CDR3 sequence is 15 residues long. The germline gives CDR1 MNHEY, CDR2 SVGAGI. CDR3 loop: CASSYRQGGNQPQHF. In DNA form, the CDR3 reads TGTGCCAGCAGTTACCGACAGGGGGGCAATCAGCCCCAGCATTTT.

V is TRBV6-5 and J is TRBJ2-1, with 9 bases fitting TRBD2. The CDR3 contains 15 residues. V lost 2 bases to trimming and J lost 9 bases; unmatched junction nucleotides: 8. Germline V gene data show CDR1 as MNHEY and CDR2 as SVGAGI. Written as DNA, the CDR3 is TGTGCCAGCAGTTACCTTAGCGGGAGAATCGTTGAGCAGTTCTTC. As protein: CASSYLSGRIVEQFF.

The table lists this clone with a count of one. This chain joins TRBV6-5 and TRBJ1-4; no reliable D call. Germline V gene data show CDR1 as MNHEY and CDR2 as SVGAGI. The CDR3 is 14 amino acids. V lost 5 bases and J lost 4, with 11 bases in between. CDR3 amino acids: CASSRVGDNEKLFF. The CDR3 bases are TGTGCCAGCAGTCGGGTAGGAGATAATGAAAAACTGTTTTTT.

The V and J genes are TRBV7-8 and TRBJ1-2, with D possibly matching TRBD1 (5 bases). The V gene lost 2 bases and the J gene lost 1 base, with 11 bases spanning the gap. Germline V CDR1 and CDR2: SGHVS, FQNEAQ. The CDR3 has 15 amino acids. CDR3 amino acids: CASSLRIGGNYGYTF. The CDR3, as DNA: TGTGCCAGCAGCTTAAGAATCGGGGGTAACTATGGCTACACCTTC. The variable domain in full, with the rest retrieved from reference TRBV7-8 and TRBJ1-2, is GAGVSQSPRYKVAKRGQDVALRCDPISGHVSLFWYQQALGQGPEFLTYFQNEAQLDKSGLPSDRFFAERPEGSVSTLKIQRTQQEDSAVYLCASSLRIGGNYGYTFGSGTRLTVV.

The rearrangement links TRBV7-3 to TRBJ2-2; 10 positions match TRBD1. Germline lookup yields CDR1 SGHTA and CDR2 FQGTGA. The junction had 7 bases not matched to a gene; V was cut back by 5 bases and J by 4 bases. The CDR3 loop spans 16 amino acids. CDR3 bases: TGTGCCAGCAGCCCGACAGGGGGCGCCGGCACCGGGGAGCTGTTTTTT. Its protein is CASSPTGGAGTGELFF.

This clone has just a few counts. The chain couples TRBV20-1 to TRBJ2-3; D call uncertain. V lost 6 bases to trimming and J lost 2 bases, with 6 bases between them. The CDR3 sequence is 11 residues long. Per germline, CDR1 DFQATT and CDR2 SNEGSKA (reference sequence). The CDR3 spells CSAAYTDTQYF. The CDR3, as DNA: TGCAGTGCCGCCTACACAGATACGCAGTATTTT.

The CDR3 DNA is TGTGCCAGCAGTGGAGGCGGGGAGTACTACGAGCAGTACTTC. Residues: CASSGGGEYYEQYF. The chain carries TRBV6-6 and TRBJ2-7, with a tentative D call TRBD2 (6 bases). This CDR3 spans 14 amino acids. The germline V gene encodes CDR1 MNHNY and CDR2 SVGAGI (reference sequence). The V end lost 5 bases, the J end lost 3 bases, and 14 bases lay between the germline ends.

A single count supports this clone. J is TRBJ2-7 and V is TRBV27, with 7 bases identical to TRBD2. CDR1 MNHEY and CDR2 SMNVEV come from the germline V gene (reference sequence). This CDR3 region has 15 residues. Trimming took 0 bases from V and 6 from J; bases not matched to a gene: 8. CDR3 residues: CASSLSGGSPAEQYF. In nucleotides, the CDR3 is TGTGCCAGCAGTTTATCGGGCGGGAGCCCAGCCGAGCAGTACTTC.

The V gene is TRBV7-9, the J gene TRBJ2-2, with D possibly matching TRBD1 (6 bases). Trimming pared 5 bases from V and 6 bases from J, leaving 13 bases between. Germline assignment: CDR1 SEHNR and CDR2 FQNEAQ (reference sequence). CDR3 length: 14 residues. The chain's CDR3 is CASSPTGFPGELFF. The CDR3 DNA reads TGTGCCAGCAGCCCAACAGGGTTCCCCGGGGAGCTGTTTTTT.

The CDR3 region is CSASAGPQETQYF. CDR3 coding DNA: TGCAGTGCTAGTGCTGGGCCCCAAGAGACCCAGTACTTC. The rearrangement uses TRBV20-1 and TRBJ2-5; D is ambiguous. Trimming pared 3 bases from V and 1 base from J, leaving 9 bases between. The germline gives CDR1 DFQATT, CDR2 SNEGSKA (reference sequence). This CDR3 is 13 amino acids long.

The V gene is TRBV7-2, the J gene TRBJ2-1; 10 nucleotides align to TRBD2. Germline CDR1 and CDR2: SGHTA and FQGNSA. The CDR3 is 15 amino acids. Trimming removed 3 bases from V and 7 bases from J; junction bases left unmatched: 6. This chain's CDR3 is CASSFPSGRVNEQFF. The DNA for the CDR3 is TGTGCCAGCAGCTTCCCTAGCGGGAGAGTGAATGAGCAGTTCTTC.

This chain links TRBV7-2 with TRBJ1-2, with TRBD1 matching 7 bases. This CDR3 comprises 15 residues. The germline CDR1 and CDR2 sequences are SGHTA and FQGNSA. V lost 5 bases, J lost 3 bases, and 9 bases stayed unmatched. In nucleotides, the CDR3 is TGTGCCAGCAGCCCCGCCCTGGGACAGCACTATGGCTACACCTTC. It translates to CASSPALGQHYGYTF.

The table lists this clone with a count of one. The rearrangement uses TRBV15 and TRBJ2-7, with D tentatively TRBD2 (6 bases). Trimming shortened V by 0 bases and J by 7 bases, and 19 bases separated the two germline ends. The CDR3 has 16 residues. Per germline, CDR1 LNHNV and CDR2 YYDKDF (reference sequence). As DNA, the CDR3 is TGTGCCACCAGCAGAGAGATATACGGGAGATTAGGGGAGCAGTACTTC. It is translated as CATSREIYGRLGEQYF.

The genes are TRBV2 and TRBJ2-3, with 7 bases fitting TRBD1. This CDR3 is 14 amino acids long. Per germline, CDR1 SNHLY and CDR2 FYNNEI. V was pared by 5 bases and J by 4 bases, with 6 bases of the junction left unmatched. CDR3 amino acids: CASSITGVSDTQYF. CDR3 nucleotides: TGTGCCAGCAGTATTACAGGGGTCTCAGATACGCAGTATTTT. The variable domain in full, completed from reference TRBV2 and TRBJ2-3, reads EPEVTQTPSHQVTQMGQEVILRCVPISNHLYFYWYRQILGQKVEFLVSFYNNEISEKSEIFDDQFSVERPDGSNFTLKIRSTKLEDSAMYFCASSITGVSDTQYFGPGTRLTVL.

J is TRBJ2-1 and V is TRBV28; D perhaps matches TRBD1 (5 bases). The V gene lost 6 bases and the J gene lost 15 bases, with 18 bases spanning the gap. Germline V CDR1 and CDR2: MDHEN, SYDVKM. CDR3 length: 12 residues. CDR3 sequence (DNA): TGTGCCAGCAGCCGGACATCCCCGGACCCGTTCTTC. Translation: CASSRTSPDPFF.

The genes are TRBV7-9 and TRBJ1-1; D gene uncertain. The CDR3 extends over 13 amino acids. Germline V gives CDR1 SEHNR, CDR2 FQNEAQ (reference sequence). Trimming removed 4 bases at V and 1 base at J, with 7 bases between. The CDR3 DNA sequence: TGTGCCAGCAGCTCGAACACGAACACTGAAGCTTTCTTT. It encodes CASSSNTNTEAFF.

The rearrangement joins TRBV7-9 to TRBJ2-2, with D possibly TRBD1 on 6 matching bases. There are 17 residues in the CDR3. V was cut by 5 bases and J by 5 bases, with 21 bases left in between. CDR1 is SEHNR and CDR2 is FQNEAQ in the germline V gene (reference sequence). CDR3 protein: CASSHPTSRGRTGELFF. In DNA form, the CDR3 reads TGTGCCAGCAGCCATCCGACGTCGAGGGGGAGAACCGGGGAGCTGTTTTTT.

This clone is a singleton in its sample. The chain combines TRBV29-1 with TRBJ1-4, with D maybe TRBD1 (5 bases). Between the trimmed V and J ends, which lost 6 bases and 8 bases, there was a span of 16 bases. CDR3 size: 13 residues. Germline lookup yields CDR1 SQVTM and CDR2 ANQGSEA. CDR3: CSVDPMGGEKLFF. The CDR3 nucleotides read TGCAGCGTAGACCCTATGGGGGGGGAAAAACTGTTTTTT.

This clone was recorded only once. The rearrangement links TRBV4-3 to TRBJ2-5; the match to TRBD2 covers 14 bases. V lost 4 bases to trimming and J lost 5 bases; unmatched junction nucleotides: 12. This CDR3 spans 18 amino acids. Germline CDR1 is LGHNA and CDR2 is YSLEER. CDR3 region: CASSPRLAGGPAAETQYF. CDR3 nucleotide sequence: TGCGCCAGCAGCCCACGACTAGCGGGAGGGCCGGCGGCGGAGACCCAGTACTTC.

The V call is TRBV19, the J call TRBJ2-2; 8 nucleotides agree with TRBD2. Germline V gives CDR1 LNHDA, CDR2 SQIVND (reference sequence). Trimming at V came to 8 bases and at J to 6 bases, leaving 8 bases not matched to a gene. The CDR3 runs to 14 residues. Here the CDR3 DNA reads TGTGCCAGTCGGTATAGCGGGATGGCCGGGGAGCTGTTTTTT. Its protein is CASRYSGMAGELFF.

V is TRBV2 and J is TRBJ2-1; 11 bases are shared with TRBD2. CDR1 SNHLY and CDR2 FYNNEI come from the germline V gene. The CDR3 has 19 residues. Losses at the gene ends were 5 bases for V and 10 bases for J; bases not matched to a gene: 22. CDR3 in amino acids: CASSHKKGPSLAGAGEQFF. In nucleotides, the CDR3 is TGTGCCAGCAGTCACAAAAAGGGGCCTTCACTAGCGGGAGCGGGCGAGCAGTTCTTC.

The chain recombines TRBV15 with TRBJ1-3, with TRBD1 identical over 7 bases. The trim removed 5 bases at V and 0 bases at J, leaving 4 bases unmatched. There are 15 residues in the CDR3. CDR1 and CDR2 (germline): LNHNV, YYDKDF (reference sequence). The DNA for the CDR3 is TGTGCCACCAGCGCGACAGGGCGCTCTGGAAACACCATATATTTT. Translating gives CATSATGRSGNTIYF.

The V and J genes are TRBV7-3 and TRBJ1-1; 7 bases are a match to TRBD1. CDR3 length: 13 amino acids. Germline V lookup: CDR1 SGHTA, CDR2 FQGTGA. The J segment lost 11 bases and the V segment lost 5 bases, leaving 11 bases of the junction unmatched. The CDR3 here is CASSDRQGFGAFF. The CDR3 DNA reads TGTGCCAGCAGCGACAGACAGGGTTTTGGGGCTTTCTTT.

This clone was observed a single time. The chain's CDR3 is CASSDGTGDRGYTF. For the CDR3, the DNA is TGCGCCAGCAGTGACGGGACAGGGGACCGGGGCTACACCTTC. The chain has TRBV10-1 and TRBJ1-2, with 10 bases fitting TRBD1. The CDR3 sequence is 14 residues long. Unmatched junction bases numbered 6, after V lost 3 bases and J lost 8 bases. In germline, CDR1 is WNHNN, CDR2 SYGVQD (reference sequence).